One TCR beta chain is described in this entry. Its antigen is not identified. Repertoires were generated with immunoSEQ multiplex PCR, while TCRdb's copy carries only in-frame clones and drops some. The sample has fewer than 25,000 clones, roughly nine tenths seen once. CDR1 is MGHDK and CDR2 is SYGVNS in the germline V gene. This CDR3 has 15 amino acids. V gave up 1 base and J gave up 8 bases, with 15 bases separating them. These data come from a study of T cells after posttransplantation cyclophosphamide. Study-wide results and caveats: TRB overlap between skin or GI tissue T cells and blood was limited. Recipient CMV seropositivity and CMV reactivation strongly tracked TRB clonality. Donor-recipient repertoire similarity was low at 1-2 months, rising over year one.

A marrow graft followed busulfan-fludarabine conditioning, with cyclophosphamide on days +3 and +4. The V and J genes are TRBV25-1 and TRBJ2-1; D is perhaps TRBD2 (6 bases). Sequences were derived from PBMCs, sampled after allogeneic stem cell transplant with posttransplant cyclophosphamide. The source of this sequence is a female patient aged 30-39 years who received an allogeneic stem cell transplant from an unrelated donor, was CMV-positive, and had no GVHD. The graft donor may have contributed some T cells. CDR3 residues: CASSELSGTVDEQFF. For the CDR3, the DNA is TGTGCCAGCAGTGAATTATCGGGGACTGTGGATGAGCAGTTCTTC.